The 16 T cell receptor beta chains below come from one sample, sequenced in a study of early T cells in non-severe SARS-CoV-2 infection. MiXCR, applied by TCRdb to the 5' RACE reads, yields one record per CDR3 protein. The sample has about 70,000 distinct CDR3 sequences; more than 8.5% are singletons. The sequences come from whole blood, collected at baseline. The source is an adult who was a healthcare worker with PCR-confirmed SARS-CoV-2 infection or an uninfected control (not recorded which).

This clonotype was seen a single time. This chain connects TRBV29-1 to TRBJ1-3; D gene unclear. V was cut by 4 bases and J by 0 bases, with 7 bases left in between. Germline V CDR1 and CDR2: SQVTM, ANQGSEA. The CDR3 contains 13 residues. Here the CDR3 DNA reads TGCAGCGTTGGAGCCCACTCTGGAAACACCATATATTTT. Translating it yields CSVGAHSGNTIYF.

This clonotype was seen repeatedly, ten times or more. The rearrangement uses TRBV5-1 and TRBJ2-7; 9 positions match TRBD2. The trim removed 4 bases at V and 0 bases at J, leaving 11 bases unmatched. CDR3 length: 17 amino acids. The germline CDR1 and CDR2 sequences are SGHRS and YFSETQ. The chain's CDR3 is CASSPTSASGVSYEQYF. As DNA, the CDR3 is TGCGCCAGCAGCCCCACATCCGCTAGCGGGGTCTCCTACGAGCAGTACTTC.

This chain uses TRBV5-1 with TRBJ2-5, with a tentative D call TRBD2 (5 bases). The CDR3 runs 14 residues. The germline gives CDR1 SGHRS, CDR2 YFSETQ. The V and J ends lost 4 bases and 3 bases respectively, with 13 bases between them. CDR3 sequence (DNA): TGCGCCAGCAGCCCGGACTGGTTTGAAGAGACCCAGTACTTC. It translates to CASSPDWFEETQYF.

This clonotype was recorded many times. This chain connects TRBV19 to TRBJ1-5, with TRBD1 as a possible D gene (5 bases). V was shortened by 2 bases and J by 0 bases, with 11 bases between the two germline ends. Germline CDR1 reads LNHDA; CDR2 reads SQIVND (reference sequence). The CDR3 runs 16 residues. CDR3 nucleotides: TGTGCCAGTAGTATACGAGCAGGACATAGCAATCAGCCCCAGCATTTT. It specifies CASSIRAGHSNQPQHF.

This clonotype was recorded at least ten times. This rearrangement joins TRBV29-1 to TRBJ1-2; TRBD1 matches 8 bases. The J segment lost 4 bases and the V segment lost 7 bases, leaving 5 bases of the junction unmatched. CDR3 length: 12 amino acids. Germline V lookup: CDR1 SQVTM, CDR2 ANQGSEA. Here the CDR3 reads CSAADRGYGYTF. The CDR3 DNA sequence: TGCAGCGCCGCAGACAGGGGCTATGGCTACACCTTC.

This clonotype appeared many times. In DNA, the CDR3 is TGTGCCAGCAGCTTAGTAGCAGGAGCCTACAATGAGCAGTTCTTC. Its protein product is CASSLVAGAYNEQFF. This sequence joins TRBV11-3 and TRBJ2-1; the D is unclear. Germline V CDR1 and CDR2: SGHNT, YENEEA. Trimming removed 1 base at V and 2 bases at J, with 9 bases between. This CDR3 has 15 residues.

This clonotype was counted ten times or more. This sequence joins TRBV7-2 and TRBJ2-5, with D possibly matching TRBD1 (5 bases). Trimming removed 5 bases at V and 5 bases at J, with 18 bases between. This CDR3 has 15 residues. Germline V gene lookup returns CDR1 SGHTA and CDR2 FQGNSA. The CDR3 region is CASSLPAGKRETQYF. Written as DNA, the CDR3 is TGTGCCAGCAGCCTACCAGCAGGGAAGAGGGAGACCCAGTACTTC.

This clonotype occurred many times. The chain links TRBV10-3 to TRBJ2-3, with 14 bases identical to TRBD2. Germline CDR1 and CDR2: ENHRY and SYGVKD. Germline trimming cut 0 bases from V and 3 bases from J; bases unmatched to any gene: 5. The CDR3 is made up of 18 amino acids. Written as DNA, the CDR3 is TGTGCCATCAGTGAGTCACGACTAGCGGGAGGGAAGACAGATACGCAGTATTTT. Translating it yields CAISESRLAGGKTDTQYF.

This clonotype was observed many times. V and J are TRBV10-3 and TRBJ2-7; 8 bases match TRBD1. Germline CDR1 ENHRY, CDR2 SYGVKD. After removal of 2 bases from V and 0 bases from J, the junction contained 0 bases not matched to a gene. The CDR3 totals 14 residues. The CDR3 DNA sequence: TGTGCCATCAGTGAGGGGACAGGCTCCTACGAGCAGTACTTC. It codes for CAISEGTGSYEQYF.

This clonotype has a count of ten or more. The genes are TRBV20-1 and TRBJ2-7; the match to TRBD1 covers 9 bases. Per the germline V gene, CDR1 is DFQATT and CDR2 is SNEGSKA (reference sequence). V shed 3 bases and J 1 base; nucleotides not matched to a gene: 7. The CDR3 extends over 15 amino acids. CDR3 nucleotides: TGCAGTGCTAGCCACAGGGGGCACCTATCCTACGAGCAGTACTTC. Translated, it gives CSASHRGHLSYEQYF.

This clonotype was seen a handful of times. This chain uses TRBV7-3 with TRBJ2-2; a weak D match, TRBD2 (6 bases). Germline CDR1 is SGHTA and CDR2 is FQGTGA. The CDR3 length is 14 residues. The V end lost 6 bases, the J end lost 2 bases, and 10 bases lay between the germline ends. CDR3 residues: CASRRDSNTGELFF. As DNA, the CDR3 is TGTGCCAGCAGAAGGGACTCAAACACCGGGGAGCTGTTTTTT.

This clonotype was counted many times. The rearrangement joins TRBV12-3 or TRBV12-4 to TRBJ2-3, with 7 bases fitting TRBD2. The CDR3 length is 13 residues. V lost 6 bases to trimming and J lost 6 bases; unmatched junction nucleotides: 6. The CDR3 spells CASRGPGGDTQYF. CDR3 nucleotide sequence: TGTGCCAGCAGGGGCCCGGGAGGTGATACGCAGTATTTT.

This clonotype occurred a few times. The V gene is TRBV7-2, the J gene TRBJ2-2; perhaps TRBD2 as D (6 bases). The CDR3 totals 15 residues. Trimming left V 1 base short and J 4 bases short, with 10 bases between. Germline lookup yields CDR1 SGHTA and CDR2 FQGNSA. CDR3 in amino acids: CASSLGGLPTGELFF. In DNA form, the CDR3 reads TGTGCCAGCAGCTTAGGGGGACTTCCCACCGGGGAGCTGTTTTTT.

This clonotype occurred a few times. In DNA form, the CDR3 reads TGCGCCAGCAGCCCGTGGCCCGGGAGTGCCGATACGCAGTATTTT. Encoded protein: CASSPWPGSADTQYF. This chain uses TRBV5-1 with TRBJ2-3, with TRBD2 as a possible D gene (6 bases). The V and J ends lost 4 bases and 6 bases respectively, with 18 bases between them. The CDR3 is 15 residues long. CDR1 and CDR2 (germline): SGHRS, YFSETQ.

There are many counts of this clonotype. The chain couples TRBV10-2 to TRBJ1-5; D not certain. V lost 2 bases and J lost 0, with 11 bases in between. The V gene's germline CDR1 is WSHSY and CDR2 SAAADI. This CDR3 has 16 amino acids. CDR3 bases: TGCGCCAGCAGTGAGCGGCCAGCTAATAGCAATCAGCCCCAGCATTTT. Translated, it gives CASSERPANSNQPQHF.

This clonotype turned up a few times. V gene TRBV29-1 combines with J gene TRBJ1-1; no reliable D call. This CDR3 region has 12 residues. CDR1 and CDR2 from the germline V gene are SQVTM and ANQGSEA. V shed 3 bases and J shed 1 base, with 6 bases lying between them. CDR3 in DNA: TGCAGCGTTGACGGGCCGAACACTGAAGCTTTCTTT. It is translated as CSVDGPNTEAFF.